A single sample is the source of the 5 T cell receptor beta chains below, sequenced in a study of blood T cell repertoires in COVID-19. The data were produced by immunoSEQ multiplex PCR, yet TCRdb's version contains in-frame clones alone and is incomplete. The sample lists 50,000 to 65,000 clones, about 85% occurring once. Material for sequencing was peripheral blood. The source of these receptors is a man aged 40-50 years with active COVID-19.

A few counts support this clone. The chain carries TRBV27 and TRBJ1-3; possible D gene TRBD1, 5 bases. This CDR3 is built from 16 residues. Germline CDR1 is MNHEY and CDR2 is SMNVEV (reference sequence). The ends were cut back, 0 bases at V and 0 bases at J, with 9 bases in the middle. The CDR3 nucleotides are TGTGCCAGCAGTTTATCCTCAGGGCTCTCTGGAAACACCATATATTTT. Protein product: CASSLSSGLSGNTIYF.

This chain uses TRBV30 with TRBJ1-1; 7 nucleotides agree with TRBD1. The trim removed 4 bases at V and 5 bases at J, leaving 4 bases unmatched. The CDR3 length is 12 residues. Germline CDR1 is GTSNPN and CDR2 is SVGIG (reference sequence). The CDR3 coding sequence is TGTGCCTGGAATAGGGGGCAAACTGAAGCTTTCTTT. This encodes CAWNRGQTEAFF. Complete variable domain (other parts from reference TRBV30 and TRBJ1-1): SQTIHQWPATLVQPVGSPLSLECTVEGTSNPNLYWYRQAAGRGLQLLFYSVGIGQISSEVPQNLSASRPQDRQFILSSKKLLLSDSGFYLCAWNRGQTEAFFGQGTRLTVV.

This clone was picked up one time. The genes are TRBV5-1 and TRBJ2-1; 11 positions match TRBD2. From germline, CDR1 is SGHRS and CDR2 YFSETQ. The CDR3 loop spans 15 amino acids. With 4 bases clipped from V and 10 bases from J, the junction kept 10 bases outside the gene matches. The CDR3 nucleotides are TGCGCCAGCAGCCCGGCCACTAGCGGGGGCCGGGAGCAGTTCTTC. Amino acids: CASSPATSGGREQFF. Together with reference TRBV5-1 and TRBJ2-1, the CDR3 gives the full variable domain: KAGVTQTPRYLIKTRGQQVTLSCSPISGHRSVSWYQQTPGQGLQFLFEYFSETQRNKGNFPGRFSGRQFSNSRSEMNVSTLELGDSALYLCASSPATSGGREQFFGPGTRLTVL.

The gene calls are TRBV9 and TRBJ2-7; 8 nucleotides line up with TRBD1. V trimming: 4 bases; J trimming: 6 bases; junction bases outside the gene matches: 12. The CDR3 is 15 amino acids. The germline V gene has CDR1 SGDLS and CDR2 YYNGEE. For the CDR3, the DNA is TGTGCCAGCAGCTCCCGACAGGGGAGTAAGGCCGAGCAGTACTTC. Translating it yields CASSSRQGSKAEQYF.

The genes are TRBV19 and TRBJ2-3, with a possible D match to TRBD2 (7 bases). V lost 10 bases and J lost 5, with 16 bases in between. Germline CDR1 and CDR2: LNHDA and SQIVND (reference sequence). This CDR3 comprises 13 residues. Here the CDR3 reads CAIRGGGRDTQYF. The CDR3 DNA reads as TGTGCCATCAGGGGCGGCGGGAGAGATACGCAGTATTTT. The full variable domain, with the rest looked up from reference TRBV19 and TRBJ2-3, is DGGITQSPKYLFRKEGQNVTLSCEQNLNHDAMYWYRQDPGQGLRLIYYSQIVNDFQKGDIAEGYSVSREKKESFPLTVTSAQKNPTAFYLCAIRGGGRDTQYFGPGTRLTVL.